The entry that follows covers one TCR beta chain sequence. Its antigen is still unknown. V trimming: 2 bases; J trimming: 2 bases; junction bases outside the gene matches: 2. The CDR3 length is 15 residues. Germline V gene sequence: CDR1 SGHDT, CDR2 YYEEEE. The data belong to a study of shared clonotypes between healthy human individuals. The study, taken as a whole, reports: It was observed that approximately 5% of naive CD4 clonotypes were shared across a handful of donors.

TCRdb's copy holds only in-frame clones and misses some; the assay was immunoSEQ multiplex PCR. The sample has roughly 1,500,000 clones; 98% are singletons. Sequences were obtained from naive CD4+ T cells sorted from blood. Described subset: CD45RA+ positively selected. V usage is TRBV5-6 and J usage is TRBJ2-7; 12 bases are shared with TRBD2. This TCR derives from a man aged 30-40 years in good health. CDR3 coding DNA: TGTGCCAGCAGCTTCAGGACTAGCGGGACCTACGAGCAGTACTTC. Protein product: CASSFRTSGTYEQYF.